This is a list of T cell receptor beta chains from one sample in a study of cytomegalovirus exposure and HLA in healthy donors. Sequenced by immunoSEQ multiplex PCR; TCRdb stores in-frame clones only, minus some. Found here are approximately 100,000 clones, about four fifths of them singletons; the top ten hold under 2.5%. The sample was PBMCs. All receptors derive from a woman under 40 in good health and CMV-seronegative. Both conserved end residues are part of each CDR3. Fields, in order: clone size, D gene, J gene, V gene, CDR3 protein, CDR3 DNA. D genes are given only for firm matches. Clone size is shown for a subset of rows, as once, few, many or a class of expanded clone.

>-|-|TRBJ2-3|TRBV13
CASSARQESETQYF
TGTGCCAGCAGCGCGCGACAGGAGTCAGAAACGCAGTATTTT
>-|-|TRBJ2-1|TRBV10-2
CASSLWALYNEQFF
TGCGCCAGCAGTCTGTGGGCCTTGTACAATGAGCAGTTCTTC
>-|-|TRBJ2-7|TRBV19
CASSIDREYEQYF
TGTGCCAGTAGTATAGACAGGGAATACGAGCAGTACTTC
>-|-|TRBJ2-1|TRBV9
CASSGQLGTGNNEQFF
TGTGCCAGCAGCGGGCAACTTGGAACGGGGAACAATGAGCAGTTCTTC
>-|TRBD1|TRBJ1-1|TRBV30
CAWWTGLPSTEAFF
TGTGCCTGGTGGACAGGGCTACCCTCCACTGAAGCTTTCTTT
>-|TRBD2|TRBJ2-3|TRBV5-1
CASSIGRRADTQYF
TGCGCCAGCAGTATCGGGAGGCGGGCAGATACGCAGTATTTT
>few|-|TRBJ2-1|TRBV6-4
CASSVGPIYNEQFF
TGTGCCAGCAGTGTGGGCCCAATCTACAATGAGCAGTTCTTC
>once|TRBD1|TRBJ2-7|TRBV29-1
CSVEDERGREQYF
TGCAGCGTTGAAGATGAGAGGGGGCGGGAGCAGTACTTC
>-|TRBD1|TRBJ2-1|TRBV28
CASTGTGNRSRRSNEQFF
TGTGCCAGTACAGGGACAGGGAATCGGTCGAGGCGGTCAAATGAGCAGTTCTTC
>-|-|TRBJ2-5|TRBV19
CASSIGKLGLQETQYF
TGTGCCAGTAGTATCGGCAAACTGGGCCTACAAGAGACCCAGTACTTC
>-|TRBD1|TRBJ2-7|TRBV7-6
CASSVTGGAYEQYF
TGTGCCAGCAGCGTGACAGGGGGCGCCTACGAGCAGTACTTC